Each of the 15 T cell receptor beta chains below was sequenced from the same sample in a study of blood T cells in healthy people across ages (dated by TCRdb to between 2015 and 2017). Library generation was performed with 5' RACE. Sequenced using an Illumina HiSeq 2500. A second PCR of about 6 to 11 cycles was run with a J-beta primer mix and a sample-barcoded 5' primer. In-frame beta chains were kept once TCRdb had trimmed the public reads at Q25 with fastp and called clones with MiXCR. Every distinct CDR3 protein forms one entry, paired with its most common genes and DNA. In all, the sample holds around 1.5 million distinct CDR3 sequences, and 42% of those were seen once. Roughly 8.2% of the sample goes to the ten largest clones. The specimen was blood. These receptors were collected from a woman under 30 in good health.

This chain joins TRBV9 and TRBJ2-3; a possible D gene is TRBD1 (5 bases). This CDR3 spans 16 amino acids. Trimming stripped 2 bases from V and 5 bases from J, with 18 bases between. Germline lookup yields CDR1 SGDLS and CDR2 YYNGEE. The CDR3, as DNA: TGTGCCAGCAGCGTTGCACAGGTTTTGTTTGGAGATACGCAGTATTTT. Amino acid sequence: CASSVAQVLFGDTQYF.

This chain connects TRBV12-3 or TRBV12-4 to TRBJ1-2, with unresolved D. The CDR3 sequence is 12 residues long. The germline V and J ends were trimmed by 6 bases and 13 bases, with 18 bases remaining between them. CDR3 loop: CASRPPSGYCTF. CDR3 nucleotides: TGTGCCAGCAGACCCCCGTCGGGCTACTGCACCTTC.

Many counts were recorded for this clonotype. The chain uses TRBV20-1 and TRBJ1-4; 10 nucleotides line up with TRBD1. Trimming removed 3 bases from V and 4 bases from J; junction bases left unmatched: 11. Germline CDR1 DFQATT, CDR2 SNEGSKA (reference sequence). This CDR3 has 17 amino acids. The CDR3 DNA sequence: TGCAGTGCTAGTCGAGGGGGACAGGGGCCTCTTAATGAAAAACTGTTTTTT. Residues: CSASRGGQGPLNEKLFF.

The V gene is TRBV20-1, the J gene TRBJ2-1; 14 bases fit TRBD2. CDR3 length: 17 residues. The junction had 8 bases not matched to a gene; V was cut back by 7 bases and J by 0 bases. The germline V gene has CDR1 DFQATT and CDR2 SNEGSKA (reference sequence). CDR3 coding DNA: TGCAGTGTCCCGGGACTAGCGGGAGAAAGCTCCTACAATGAGCAGTTCTTC. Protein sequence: CSVPGLAGESSYNEQFF.

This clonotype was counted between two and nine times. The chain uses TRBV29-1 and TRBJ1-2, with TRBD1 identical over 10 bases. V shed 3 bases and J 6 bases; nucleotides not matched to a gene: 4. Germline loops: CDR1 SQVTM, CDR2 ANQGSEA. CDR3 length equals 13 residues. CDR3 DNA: TGCAGCGTTGAGACAGGGGGCTACAATGGCTACACCTTC. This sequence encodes CSVETGGYNGYTF.

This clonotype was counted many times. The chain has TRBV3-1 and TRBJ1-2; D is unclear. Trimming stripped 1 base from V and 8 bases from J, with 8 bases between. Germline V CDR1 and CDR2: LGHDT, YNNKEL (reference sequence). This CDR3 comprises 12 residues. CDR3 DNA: TGTGCCAGCAGCCAAGGGGCTGGGGGCTACACCTTC. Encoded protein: CASSQGAGGYTF.

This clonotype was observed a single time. The CDR3 is CASILGQGKGETQYF. CDR3 in DNA: TGTGCCAGCATCCTAGGACAGGGGAAGGGAGAGACCCAGTACTTC. The chain carries TRBV12-3 or TRBV12-4 and TRBJ2-5, with 9 positions matching TRBD1. The CDR3 covers 15 residues. V shed 7 bases, J shed 4 bases, and the junction held 10 bases outside the gene matches.

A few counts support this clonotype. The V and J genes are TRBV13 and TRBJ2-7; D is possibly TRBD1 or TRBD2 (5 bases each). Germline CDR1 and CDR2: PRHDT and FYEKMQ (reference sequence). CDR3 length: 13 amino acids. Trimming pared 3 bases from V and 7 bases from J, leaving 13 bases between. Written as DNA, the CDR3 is TGTGCCAGCAGCTTTTGGGGGTTTGCTGAGCAGTACTTC. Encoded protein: CASSFWGFAEQYF.

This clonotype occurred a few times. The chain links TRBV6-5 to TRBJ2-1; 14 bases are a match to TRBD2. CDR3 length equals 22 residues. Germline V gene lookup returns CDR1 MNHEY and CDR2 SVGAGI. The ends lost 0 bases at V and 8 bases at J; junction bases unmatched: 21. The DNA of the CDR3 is TGTGCCAGCAGTTACTCGGGTTCCGGGACTAGCGGGAGAAAACCACAAGATGATGAGCAGTTCTTC. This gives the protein CASSYSGSGTSGRKPQDDEQFF.

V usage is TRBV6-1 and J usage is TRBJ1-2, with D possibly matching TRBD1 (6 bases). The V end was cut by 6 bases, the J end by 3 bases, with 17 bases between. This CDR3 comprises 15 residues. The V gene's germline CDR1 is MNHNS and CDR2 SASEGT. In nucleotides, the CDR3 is TGTGCCAGCAGGTCGGGGGGCCAAGGGTACTATGGCTACACCTTC. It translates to CASRSGGQGYYGYTF.

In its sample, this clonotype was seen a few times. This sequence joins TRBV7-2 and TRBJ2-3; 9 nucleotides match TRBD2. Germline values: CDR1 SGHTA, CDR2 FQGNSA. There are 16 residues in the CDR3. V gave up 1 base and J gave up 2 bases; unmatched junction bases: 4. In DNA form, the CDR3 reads TGTGCCAGCAGCTTAGAACGCGGGAGGGCCACAGATACGCAGTATTTT. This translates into CASSLERGRATDTQYF.

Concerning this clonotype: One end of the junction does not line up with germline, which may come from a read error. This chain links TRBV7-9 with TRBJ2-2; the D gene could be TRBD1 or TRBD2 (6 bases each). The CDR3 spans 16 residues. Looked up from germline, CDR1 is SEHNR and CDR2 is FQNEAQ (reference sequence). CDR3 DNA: TGTGCCAGCAGAGCCGGGAAGATCGGGGGCACCAGGGAGCTGTTTTTT. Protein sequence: CASRAGKIGGTRELFF.

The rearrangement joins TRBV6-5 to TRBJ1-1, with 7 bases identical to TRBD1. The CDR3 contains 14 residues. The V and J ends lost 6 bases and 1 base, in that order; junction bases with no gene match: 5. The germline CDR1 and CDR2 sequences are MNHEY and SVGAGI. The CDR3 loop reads CASRSGTENTEAFF. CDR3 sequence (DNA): TGTGCCAGCAGGTCCGGGACAGAGAACACTGAAGCTTTCTTT.

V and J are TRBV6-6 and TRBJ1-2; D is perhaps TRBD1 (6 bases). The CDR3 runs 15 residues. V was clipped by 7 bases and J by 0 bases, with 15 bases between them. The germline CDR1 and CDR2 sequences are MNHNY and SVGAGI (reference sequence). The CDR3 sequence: CASTRRQETNYGYTF. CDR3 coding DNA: TGTGCCAGCACTCGTCGACAGGAGACTAACTATGGCTACACCTTC.

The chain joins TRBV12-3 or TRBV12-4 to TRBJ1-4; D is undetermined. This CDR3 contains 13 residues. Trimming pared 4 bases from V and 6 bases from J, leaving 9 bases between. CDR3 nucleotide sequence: TGTGCCAGCAGTTGGCGGACTTATGAAAAACTGTTTTTT. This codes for CASSWRTYEKLFF.